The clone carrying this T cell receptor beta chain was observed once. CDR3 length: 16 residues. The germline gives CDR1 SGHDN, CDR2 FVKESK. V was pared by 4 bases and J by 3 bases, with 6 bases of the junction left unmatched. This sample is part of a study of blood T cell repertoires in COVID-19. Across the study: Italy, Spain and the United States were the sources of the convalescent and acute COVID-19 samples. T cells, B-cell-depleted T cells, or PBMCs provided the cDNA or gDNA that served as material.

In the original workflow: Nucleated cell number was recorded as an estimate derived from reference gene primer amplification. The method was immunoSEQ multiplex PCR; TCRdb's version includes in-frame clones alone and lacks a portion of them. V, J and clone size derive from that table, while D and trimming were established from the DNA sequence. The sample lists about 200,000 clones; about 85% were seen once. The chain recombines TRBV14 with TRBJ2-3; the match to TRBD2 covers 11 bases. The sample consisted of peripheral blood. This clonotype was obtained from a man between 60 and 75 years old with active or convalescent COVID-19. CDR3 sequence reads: CASSPVAGGLTDTQYF. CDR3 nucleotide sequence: TGTGCCAGCAGCCCAGTAGCGGGGGGGCTAACAGATACGCAGTATTTT.